These T cell receptor beta chains were read from a single sample in a study of blood T cell repertoires in COVID-19. The data were produced by immunoSEQ multiplex PCR, yet TCRdb's version contains in-frame clones alone and is incomplete. The repertoire consists of around 100,000 clones, with about 85% occurring once and the leading ten covering about 13%. The sequencing sample was made of peripheral blood. Source of these receptors: a human donor in a cohort sampled during active COVID-19. The CDR3 runs from the conserved cysteine through the conserved F or W. A D gene is named only where the DNA matches it firmly. A clone size is listed for some rows: how often the clone was seen (once, few, many), or a class if it is expanded.

J	size	D	V	CDR3	DNA
TRBJ1-5	NA	TRBD1	TRBV7-9	CASSVSQGAQPQHF	TGTGCCAGCAGCGTATCCCAGGGGGCCCAGCCCCAGCATTTT
TRBJ2-3	once	TRBD2	TRBV5-1	CASSWSGGGGATDTQYF	TGCGCCAGCAGCTGGTCCGGGGGCGGGGGGGCCACAGATACGCAGTATTTT
TRBJ2-1	NA	TRBD2	TRBV2	CACALAGGLQQFF	TGTGCCTGCGCGCTAGCGGGGGGCCTCCAGCAGTTCTTC
TRBJ2-3	NA	NA	TRBV24-1	CATSDTWTDSTDTQYF	TGTGCCACCAGTGATACGTGGACAGACTCGACAGATACGCAGTATTTT
TRBJ2-4	NA	NA	TRBV6-2/TRBV6-3	CASSLRLAKNIQYF	TGTGCCAGCAGCTTGCGACTAGCCAAAAACATTCAGTACTTC
TRBJ2-5	NA	NA	TRBV4-2	CASSQPSGETQYF	TGTGCCAGCAGCCAACCCTCAGGAGAGACCCAGTACTTC
TRBJ2-7	NA	NA	TRBV25-1	CASSDQGNYEQYF	TGTGCCAGCAGTGATCAGGGAAACTACGAGCAGTACTTC
TRBJ2-3	NA	NA	TRBV2	CASSEGGPGGPVTDTQYF	TGTGCCAGCAGTGAAGGGGGGCCCGGGGGGCCCGTCACAGATACGCAGTATTTT
TRBJ1-2	NA	NA	TRBV7-9	CASRIDRNYGYTF	TGTGCCAGCAGGATCGACAGAAACTATGGCTACACCTTC
TRBJ1-2	NA	NA	TRBV21-1	CASSEDRVIGYTF	TGTGCCAGCAGCGAGGACAGGGTGATTGGCTACACCTTC
TRBJ1-2	once	NA	TRBV7-6	CASSPRQNYGYTF	TGTGCCAGCAGCCCCAGACAGAACTATGGCTACACCTTC
TRBJ2-1	NA	TRBD1	TRBV20-1	CSASRQGTANEQFF	TGCAGTGCTAGTCGACAGGGAACGGCCAATGAGCAGTTCTTC
TRBJ2-7	NA	TRBD1	TRBV6-5	CASSYRGPGGHEQYF	TGTGCCAGCAGTTACAGAGGGCCAGGGGGCCACGAGCAGTACTTC
TRBJ2-3	NA	NA	TRBV4-1	CASRETSTDTQYF	TGCGCCAGCCGGGAGACTAGCACAGATACGCAGTATTTT
TRBJ2-1	NA	TRBD1	TRBV28	CASSLSRTGVGEQFF	TGTGCCAGCAGTTTGAGCAGGACAGGGGTGGGTGAGCAGTTCTTC
TRBJ1-2	few	TRBD1	TRBV7-6	CASSAADREYNYGYTF	TGTGCCAGCAGCGCAGCGGACAGGGAGTATAACTATGGCTACACCTTC
TRBJ2-1	once	NA	TRBV20-1	CSATGNEQFF	TGCAGTGCTACGGGGAATGAGCAGTTCTTC
TRBJ2-1	NA	TRBD2	TRBV4-1	CASSRLTSGDSYNEQFF	TGCGCCAGCAGCCGTTTAACCAGCGGGGACTCCTACAATGAGCAGTTCTTC
TRBJ1-5	once	TRBD1	TRBV28	CASRGTVNQPQHF	TGTGCCAGCAGGGGGACAGTCAATCAGCCCCAGCATTTT
TRBJ2-1	once	NA	TRBV9	CASSDPLLGGAGGNEQFF	TGTGCCAGCAGCGATCCCCTCCTCGGGGGGGCAGGGGGTAATGAGCAGTTCTTC
TRBJ2-7	NA	TRBD1	TRBV29-1	CSIRDRVYEQYF	TGCAGCATCCGGGACAGGGTCTACGAGCAGTACTTC
TRBJ1-1	NA	TRBD1	TRBV5-4	CASSSTGLMNTEAFF	TGTGCCAGCAGCTCGACAGGGCTGATGAACACTGAAGCTTTCTTT
TRBJ2-7	NA	TRBD1	TRBV19	CASSSGQALGEQYF	TGTGCCAGTAGTTCCGGACAGGCGCTCGGCGAGCAGTACTTC
TRBJ1-5	NA	NA	TRBV3-1/TRBV3-2	CASSQGLNSNQPQHF	TGTGCCAGCAGCCAAGGGCTGAATAGCAATCAGCCCCAGCATTTT